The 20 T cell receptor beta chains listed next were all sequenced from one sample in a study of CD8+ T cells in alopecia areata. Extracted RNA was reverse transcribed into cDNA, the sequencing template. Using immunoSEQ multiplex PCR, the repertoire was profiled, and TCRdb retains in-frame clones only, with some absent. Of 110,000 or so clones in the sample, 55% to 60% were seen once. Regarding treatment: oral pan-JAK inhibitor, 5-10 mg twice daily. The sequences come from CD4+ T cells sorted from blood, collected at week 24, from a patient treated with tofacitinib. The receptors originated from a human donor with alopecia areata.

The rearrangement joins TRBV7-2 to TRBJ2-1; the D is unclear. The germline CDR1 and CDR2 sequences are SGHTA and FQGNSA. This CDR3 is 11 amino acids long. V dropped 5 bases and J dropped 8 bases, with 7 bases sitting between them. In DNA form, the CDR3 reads TGTGCCAGCAGCCGCCGGTATGAGCAGTTCTTC. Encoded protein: CASSRRYEQFF.

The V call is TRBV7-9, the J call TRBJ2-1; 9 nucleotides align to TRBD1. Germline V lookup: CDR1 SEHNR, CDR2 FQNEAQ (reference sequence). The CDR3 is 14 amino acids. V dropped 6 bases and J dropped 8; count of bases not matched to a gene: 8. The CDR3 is CASSHRDREDEQFF. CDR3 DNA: TGTGCCAGCAGTCACCGGGACAGGGAGGATGAGCAGTTCTTC.

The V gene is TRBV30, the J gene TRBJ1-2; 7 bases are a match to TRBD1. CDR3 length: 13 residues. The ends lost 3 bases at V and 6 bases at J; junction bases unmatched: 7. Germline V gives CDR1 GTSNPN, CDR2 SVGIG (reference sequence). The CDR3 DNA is TGTGCCTGGAGCCCCGGGACAGATAATGGCTACACCTTC. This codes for CAWSPGTDNGYTF.

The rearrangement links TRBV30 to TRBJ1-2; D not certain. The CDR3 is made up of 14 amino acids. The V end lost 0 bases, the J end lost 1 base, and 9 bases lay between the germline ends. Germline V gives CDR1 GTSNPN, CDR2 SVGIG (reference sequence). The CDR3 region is CAWSVLRVNYGYTF. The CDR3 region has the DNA TGTGCCTGGAGTGTACTTAGGGTTAACTATGGCTACACCTTC. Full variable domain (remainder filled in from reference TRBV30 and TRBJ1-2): SQTIHQWPATLVQPVGSPLSLECTVEGTSNPNLYWYRQAAGRGLQLLFYSVGIGQISSEVPQNLSASRPQDRQFILSSKKLLLSDSGFYLCAWSVLRVNYGYTFGSGTRLTVV.

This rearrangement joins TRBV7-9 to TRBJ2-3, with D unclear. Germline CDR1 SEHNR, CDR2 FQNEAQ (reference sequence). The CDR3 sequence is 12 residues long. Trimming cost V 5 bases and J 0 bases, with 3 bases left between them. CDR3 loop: CASSRSTDTQYF. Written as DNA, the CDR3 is TGTGCCAGCAGCAGAAGCACAGATACGCAGTATTTT.

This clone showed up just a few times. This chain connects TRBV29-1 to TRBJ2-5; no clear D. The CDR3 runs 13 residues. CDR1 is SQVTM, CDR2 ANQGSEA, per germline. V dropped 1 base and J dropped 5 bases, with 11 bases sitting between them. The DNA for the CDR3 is TGCAGCGTTGAAGTACAAAAAAGGGAGACCCAGTACTTC. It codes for CSVEVQKRETQYF.

The CDR3 DNA sequence: TGTGCCAGCAGCTTAGACCCGGGACAGGGCTACGAGCAGTACTTC. This translates into CASSLDPGQGYEQYF. The chain links TRBV11-2 to TRBJ2-7; 9 positions match TRBD1. The CDR3 spans 15 residues. After removal of 0 bases from V and 3 bases from J, the junction contained 3 bases not matched to a gene. Germline V gene lookup returns CDR1 SGHAT and CDR2 FQNNGV.

The CDR3, as DNA: TGTGCCAGCAGCGCGGGACAGGGTCGGGACACTGAAGCTTTCTTT. Protein sequence: CASSAGQGRDTEAFF. The chain links TRBV9 to TRBJ1-1; 9 bases line up with TRBD1. The V segment lost 3 bases and the J segment 3 bases; nucleotides outside the gene matches: 6. CDR1 and CDR2 (germline): SGDLS, YYNGEE. This CDR3 region has 15 residues. Full variable domain (missing parts from reference TRBV9 and TRBJ1-1): DSGVTQTPKHLITATGQRVTLRCSPRSGDLSVYWYQQSLDQGLQFLIQYYNGEERAKGNILERFSAQQFPDLHSELNLSSLELGDSALYFCASSAGQGRDTEAFFGQGTRLTVV.

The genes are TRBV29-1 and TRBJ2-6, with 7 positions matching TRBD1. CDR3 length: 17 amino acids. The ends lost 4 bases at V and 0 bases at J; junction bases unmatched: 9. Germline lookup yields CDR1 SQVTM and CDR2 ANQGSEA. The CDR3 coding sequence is TGCAGCGTTGCCCGGGACAGCAAGAGCTCTGGGGCCAACGTCCTGACTTTC. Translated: CSVARDSKSSGANVLTF.

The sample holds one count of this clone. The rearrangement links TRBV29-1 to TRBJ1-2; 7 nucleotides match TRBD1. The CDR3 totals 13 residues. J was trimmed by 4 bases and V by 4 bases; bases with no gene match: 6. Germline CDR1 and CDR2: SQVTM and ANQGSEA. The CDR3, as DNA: TGCAGCGTTGGGGACGACAGGGCCTATGGCTACACCTTC. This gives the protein CSVGDDRAYGYTF. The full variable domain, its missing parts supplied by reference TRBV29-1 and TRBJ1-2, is SAVISQKPSRDICQRGTSLTIQCQVDSQVTMMFWYRQQPGQSLTLIATANQGSEATYESGFVIDKFPISRPNLTFSTLTVSNMSPEDSSIYLCSVGDDRAYGYTFGSGTRLTVV.

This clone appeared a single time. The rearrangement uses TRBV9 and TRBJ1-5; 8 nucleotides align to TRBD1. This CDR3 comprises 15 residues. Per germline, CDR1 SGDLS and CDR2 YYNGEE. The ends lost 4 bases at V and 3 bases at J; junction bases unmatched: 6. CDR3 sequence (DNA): TGTGCCAGCAGCTCGACAGGGGCCTCCAATCAGCCCCAGCATTTT. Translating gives CASSSTGASNQPQHF.

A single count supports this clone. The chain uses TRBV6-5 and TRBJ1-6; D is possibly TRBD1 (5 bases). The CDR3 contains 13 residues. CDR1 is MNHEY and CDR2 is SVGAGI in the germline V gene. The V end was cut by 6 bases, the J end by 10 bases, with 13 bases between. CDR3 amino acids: CASSQGRESPLHF. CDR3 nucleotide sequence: TGTGCCAGCAGCCAGGGCAGGGAATCACCCCTCCACTTT.

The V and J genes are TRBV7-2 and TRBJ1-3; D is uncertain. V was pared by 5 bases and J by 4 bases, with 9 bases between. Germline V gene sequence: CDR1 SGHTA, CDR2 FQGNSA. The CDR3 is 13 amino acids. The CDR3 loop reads CASSLSQGNTIYF. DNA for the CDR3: TGTGCCAGCAGCCTATCCCAAGGAAACACCATATATTTT.

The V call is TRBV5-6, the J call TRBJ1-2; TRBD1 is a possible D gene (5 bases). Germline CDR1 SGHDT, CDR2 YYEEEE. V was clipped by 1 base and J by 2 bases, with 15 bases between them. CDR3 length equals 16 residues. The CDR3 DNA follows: TGTGCCAGCAGCTTGTTGTACAGGCCTACGAACTATGGCTACACCTTC. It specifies CASSLLYRPTNYGYTF. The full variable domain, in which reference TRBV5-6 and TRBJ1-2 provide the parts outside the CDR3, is DAGVTQSPTHLIKTRGQQVTLRCSPKSGHDTVSWYQQALGQGPQFIFQYYEEEERQRGNFPDRFSGHQFPNYSSELNVNALLLGDSALYLCASSLLYRPTNYGYTFGSGTRLTVV.

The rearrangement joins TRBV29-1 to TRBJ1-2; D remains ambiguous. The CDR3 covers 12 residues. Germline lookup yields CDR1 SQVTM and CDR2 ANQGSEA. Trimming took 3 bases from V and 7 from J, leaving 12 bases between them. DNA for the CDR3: TGCAGCGTTGAGGGCAGTTTCACTGGCTACACCTTC. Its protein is CSVEGSFTGYTF.

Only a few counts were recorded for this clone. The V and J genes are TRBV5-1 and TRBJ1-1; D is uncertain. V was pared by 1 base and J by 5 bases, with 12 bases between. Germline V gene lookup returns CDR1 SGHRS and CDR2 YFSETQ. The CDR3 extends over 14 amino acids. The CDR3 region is CASSLTWKGTEAFF. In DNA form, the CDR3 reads TGCGCCAGCAGCTTGACCTGGAAGGGAACTGAAGCTTTCTTT. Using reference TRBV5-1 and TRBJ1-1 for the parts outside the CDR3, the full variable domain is KAGVTQTPRYLIKTRGQQVTLSCSPISGHRSVSWYQQTPGQGLQFLFEYFSETQRNKGNFPGRFSGRQFSNSRSEMNVSTLELGDSALYLCASSLTWKGTEAFFGQGTRLTVV.

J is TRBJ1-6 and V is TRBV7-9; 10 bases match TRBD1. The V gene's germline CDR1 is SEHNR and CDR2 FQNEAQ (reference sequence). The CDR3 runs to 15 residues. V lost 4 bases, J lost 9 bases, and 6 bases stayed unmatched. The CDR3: CASSSAGTGASPLHF. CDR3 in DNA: TGTGCCAGCAGCTCAGCCGGGACAGGGGCTTCACCCCTCCACTTT.

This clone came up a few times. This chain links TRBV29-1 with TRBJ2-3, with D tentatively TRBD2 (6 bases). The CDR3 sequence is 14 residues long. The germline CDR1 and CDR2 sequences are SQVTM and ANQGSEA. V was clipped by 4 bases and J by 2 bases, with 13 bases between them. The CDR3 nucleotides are TGCAGCGTTGTCTTCGGGAGCTACACAGATACGCAGTATTTT. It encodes CSVVFGSYTDTQYF.

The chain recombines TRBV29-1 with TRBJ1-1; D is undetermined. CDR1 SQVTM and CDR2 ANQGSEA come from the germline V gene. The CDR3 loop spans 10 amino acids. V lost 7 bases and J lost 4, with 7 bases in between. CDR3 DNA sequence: TGCAGCGGGTTGGGCACTGAAGCTTTCTTT. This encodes CSGLGTEAFF.

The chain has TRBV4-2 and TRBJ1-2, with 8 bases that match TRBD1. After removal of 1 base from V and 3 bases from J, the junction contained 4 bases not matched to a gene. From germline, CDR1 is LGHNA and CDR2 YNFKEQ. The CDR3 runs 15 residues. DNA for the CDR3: TGTGCCAGCAGCCAAGCGACAGGGGAGGACTATGGCTACACCTTC. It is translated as CASSQATGEDYGYTF.